The clone carrying this T cell receptor beta chain was seen many times. The antigen remains undetermined. The source of the sample is a study of regulatory T cells in long-lasting Graves disease. The wider study: Prior antithyroid drug treatment in newly diagnosed Graves' patients lasted under 3 months. Study-wide findings and caveats: Study of thyroid tissue was not done, with only peripheral blood studied.

V lost 7 bases and J 2 bases, leaving 15 bases between the germline ends. There are 15 residues in the CDR3. Germline CDR1 MNHEY, CDR2 SVGEGT. Time point described: newly diagnosed GD, antithyroid drugs for less than 3 months. There was RNA extracted from PBMCs, and the TCR library was made from it. Library construction for TCR beta used iRepertoire HTBI primers and Arm-PCR of CDR3 regions. In TCRdb, the multiplex PCR reads were re-called with MiXCR into one record per CDR3 protein. In the table there are over 450,000 distinct CDR3 sequences, about 12% of which are singletons. This sample also belongs to another study, concerning T cells in Graves' hyperthyroidism and ophthalmopathy. That source reports: Graves' hyperthyroidism is called stable when ophthalmopathy does not progress within 18 months. Diagnosis relied on clinical symptoms, serum thyroxine and TRAb, thyroid ultrasound and orbital computed tomography.

This specimen was peripheral blood mononuclear cells (PBMCs), taken at new diagnosis, from a patient treated with antithyroid drugs. The sequence was collected from a woman aged 25 to 39 with Graves disease. This chain links TRBV6-2 or TRBV6-3 with TRBJ2-1; no reliable D call. This CDR3 is CASTFSHRAYNEQFF. Written as DNA, the CDR3 is TGTGCCAGCACCTTTTCCCATCGGGCCTACAATGAGCAGTTCTTC.